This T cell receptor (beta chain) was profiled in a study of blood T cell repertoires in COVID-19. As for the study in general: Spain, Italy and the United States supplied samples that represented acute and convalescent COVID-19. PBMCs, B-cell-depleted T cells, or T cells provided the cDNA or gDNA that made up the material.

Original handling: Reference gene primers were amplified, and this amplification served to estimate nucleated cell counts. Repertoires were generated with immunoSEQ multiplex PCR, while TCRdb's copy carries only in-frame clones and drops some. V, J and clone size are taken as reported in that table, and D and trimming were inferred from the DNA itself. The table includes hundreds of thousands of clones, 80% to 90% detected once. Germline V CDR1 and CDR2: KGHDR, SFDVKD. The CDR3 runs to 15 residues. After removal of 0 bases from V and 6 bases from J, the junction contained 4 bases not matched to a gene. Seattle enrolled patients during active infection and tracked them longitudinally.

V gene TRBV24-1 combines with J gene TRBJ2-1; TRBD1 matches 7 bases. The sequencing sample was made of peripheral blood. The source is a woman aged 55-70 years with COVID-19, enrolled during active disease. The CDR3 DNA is TGTGCCACCAGTGATTTGAAGGGGGCTATCAATGAGCAGTTCTTC. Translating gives CATSDLKGAINEQFF.